This T cell receptor (beta chain) stems from a study of shared T cell receptors in the human thymus. Profiled with immunoSEQ multiplex PCR; TCRdb holds only in-frame clones, not every one. The sample has some 720,000 clones; roughly 90% are singletons. The CDR3 has 17 amino acids. Germline V gene sequence: CDR1 LNHNV, CDR2 YYDKDF (reference sequence). V lost 3 bases, J lost 3 bases, and 14 bases stayed unmatched. This sample was shared with a second study, whose subject was human thymus T cells. That source notes: As related research reported, thymic repertoires overlapped highly among unrelated individuals.

The TCR was taken from a boy in the first two years of life with a congenital heart defect. Sequencing was performed on thymocytes. The V gene is TRBV15, the J gene TRBJ2-7; 7 nucleotides align to TRBD2. In DNA, the CDR3 is TGTGCCACCAGCAGGGGCCTCCCCCTAGCGGAGTACTACGAGCAGTACTTC. Translating it yields CATSRGLPLAEYYEQYF.